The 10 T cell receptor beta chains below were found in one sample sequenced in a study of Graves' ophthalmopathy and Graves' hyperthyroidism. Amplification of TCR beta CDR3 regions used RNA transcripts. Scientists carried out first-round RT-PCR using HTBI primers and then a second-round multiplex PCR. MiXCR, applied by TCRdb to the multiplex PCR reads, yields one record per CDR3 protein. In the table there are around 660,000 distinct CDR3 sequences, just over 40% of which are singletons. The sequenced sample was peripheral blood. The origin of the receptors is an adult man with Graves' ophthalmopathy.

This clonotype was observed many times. Written as DNA, the CDR3 is TGCAGTGCCCGAGGAAGGGACAACTCCTACGAGCAGTACTTC. It yields the protein CSARGRDNSYEQYF. The chain uses TRBV20-1 and TRBJ2-7, with D perhaps TRBD1 (6 bases). The germline gives CDR1 DFQATT, CDR2 SNEGSKA (reference sequence). The CDR3 is 14 residues long. Trimming removed 6 bases from V and 0 bases from J, with 15 bases in between.

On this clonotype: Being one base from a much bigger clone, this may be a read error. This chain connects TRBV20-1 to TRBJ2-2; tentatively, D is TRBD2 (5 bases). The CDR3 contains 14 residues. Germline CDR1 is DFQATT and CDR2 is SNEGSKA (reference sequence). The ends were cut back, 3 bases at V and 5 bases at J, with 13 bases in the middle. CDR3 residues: CSASRGSPTGELFF. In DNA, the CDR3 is TGCAGTGCTAGCAGAGGGTCTCCGACCGGGGAGCTGTTTTTT.

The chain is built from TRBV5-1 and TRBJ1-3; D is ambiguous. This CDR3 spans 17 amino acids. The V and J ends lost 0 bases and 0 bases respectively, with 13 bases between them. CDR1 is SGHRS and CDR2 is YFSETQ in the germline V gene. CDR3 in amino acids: CASSLAPPESSGNTIYF. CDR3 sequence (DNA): TGCGCCAGCAGCTTGGCCCCCCCCGAGAGCTCTGGAAACACCATATATTTT.

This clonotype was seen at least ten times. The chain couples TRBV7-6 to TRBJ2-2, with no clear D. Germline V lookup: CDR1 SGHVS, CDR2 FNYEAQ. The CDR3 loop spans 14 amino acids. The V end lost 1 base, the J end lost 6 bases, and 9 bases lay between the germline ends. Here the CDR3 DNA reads TGTGCCAGCAGCTTAGGCCAGGACGCCGGGGAGCTGTTTTTT. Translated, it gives CASSLGQDAGELFF.

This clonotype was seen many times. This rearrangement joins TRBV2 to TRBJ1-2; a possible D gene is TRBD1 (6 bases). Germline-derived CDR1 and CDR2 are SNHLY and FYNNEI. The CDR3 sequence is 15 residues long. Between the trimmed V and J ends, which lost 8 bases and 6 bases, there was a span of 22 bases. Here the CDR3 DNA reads TGTGCCAGCCATACCAAGACCGGGACACAGGATGGCTACACCTTC. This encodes CASHTKTGTQDGYTF.

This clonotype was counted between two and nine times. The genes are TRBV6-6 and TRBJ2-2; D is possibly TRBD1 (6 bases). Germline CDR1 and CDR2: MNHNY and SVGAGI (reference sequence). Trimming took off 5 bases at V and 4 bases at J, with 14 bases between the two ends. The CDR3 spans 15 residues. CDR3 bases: TGTGCCAGCAGTCCGCAACAGGGCACCACCGGGGAGCTGTTTTTT. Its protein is CASSPQQGTTGELFF.

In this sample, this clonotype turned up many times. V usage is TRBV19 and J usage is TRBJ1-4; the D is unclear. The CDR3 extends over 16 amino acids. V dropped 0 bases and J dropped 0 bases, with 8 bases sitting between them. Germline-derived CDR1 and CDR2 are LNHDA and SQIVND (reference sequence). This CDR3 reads CASSIDQSTTNEKLFF. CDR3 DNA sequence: TGTGCCAGTAGTATAGATCAGTCGACAACTAATGAAAAACTGTTTTTT.

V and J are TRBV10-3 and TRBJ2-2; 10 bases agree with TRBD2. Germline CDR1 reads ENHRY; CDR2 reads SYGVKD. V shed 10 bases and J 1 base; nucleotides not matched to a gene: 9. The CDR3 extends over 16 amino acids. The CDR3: CASRRASGGNTGELFF. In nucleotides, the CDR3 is TGTGCCAGCAGGAGGGCTAGCGGGGGGAACACCGGGGAGCTGTTTTTT.

This chain's CDR3 is CASSPVGGATQYF. For the CDR3, the DNA is TGTGCCAGCAGCCCCGTCGGAGGGGCGACCCAGTACTTC. This chain uses TRBV19 with TRBJ2-5; a possible D gene is TRBD2 (6 bases). This CDR3 is built from 13 residues. The V and J ends lost 9 bases and 7 bases respectively, with 18 bases between them. Germline assignment: CDR1 LNHDA and CDR2 SQIVND (reference sequence).

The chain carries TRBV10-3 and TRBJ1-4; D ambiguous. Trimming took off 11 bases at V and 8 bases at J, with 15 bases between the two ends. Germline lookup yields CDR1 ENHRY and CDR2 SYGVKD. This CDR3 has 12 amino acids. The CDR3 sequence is CAGSPVREKLFF. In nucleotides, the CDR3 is TGTGCCGGGAGTCCGGTACGCGAAAAACTGTTTTTT.